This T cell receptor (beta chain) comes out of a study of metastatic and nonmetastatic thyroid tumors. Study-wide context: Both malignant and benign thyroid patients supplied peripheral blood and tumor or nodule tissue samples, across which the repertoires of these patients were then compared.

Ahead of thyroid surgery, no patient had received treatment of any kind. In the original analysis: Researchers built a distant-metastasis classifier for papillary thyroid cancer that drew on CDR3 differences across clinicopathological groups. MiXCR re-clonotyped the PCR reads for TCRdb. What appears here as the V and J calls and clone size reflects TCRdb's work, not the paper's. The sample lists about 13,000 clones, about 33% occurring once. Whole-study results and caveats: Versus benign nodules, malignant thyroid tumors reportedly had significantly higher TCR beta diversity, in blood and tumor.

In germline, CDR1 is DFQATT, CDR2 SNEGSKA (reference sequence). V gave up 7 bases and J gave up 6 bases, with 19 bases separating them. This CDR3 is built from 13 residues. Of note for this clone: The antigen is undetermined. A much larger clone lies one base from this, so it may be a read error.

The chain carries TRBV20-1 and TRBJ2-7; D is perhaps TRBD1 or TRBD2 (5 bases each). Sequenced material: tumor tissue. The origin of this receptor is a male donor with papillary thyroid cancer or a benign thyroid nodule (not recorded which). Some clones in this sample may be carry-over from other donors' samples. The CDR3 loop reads CSGNARESSEQYF. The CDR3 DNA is TGCAGTGGCAACGCCAGGGAGTCTAGCGAGCAGTACTTC.